This T cell receptor (beta chain) was sequenced for a study of blood T cell repertoires in COVID-19. Study details: Sites across the United States, Italy and Spain contributed samples from acute and convalescent COVID-19. Nucleic acid was either cDNA or gDNA, and it came from T cells, B-cell-depleted T cells, or PBMCs.

The CDR3 loop spans 16 amino acids. V trimming: 5 bases; J trimming: 10 bases; junction bases outside the gene matches: 17. Germline CDR1 reads SGHAT; CDR2 reads FQNNGV. In the authors' workflow: The authors estimated nucleated cell counts from reference gene primer amplification. TCRdb's table, derived via immunoSEQ multiplex PCR, lists solely in-frame clones and lacks some. D and trimming were read from the DNA, whereas the V and J calls and clone size are those reported in that table. The repertoire holds 250,000 to 350,000 clones, with 89% as singletons. The rearrangement uses TRBV11-2 and TRBJ1-1; TRBD1 matches at 9 bases. Input material: peripheral blood. This TCR was sampled from a woman in her forties who had recovered from COVID-19. The CDR3 is CASSGRGRDREIGAFF. The CDR3 DNA reads TGTGCCAGCAGCGGCAGGGGAAGGGACAGGGAAATTGGAGCTTTCTTT.